Below are 30 T cell receptor beta chains sequenced from a single sample in a study of regulatory T cells in long-lasting Graves disease. Libraries of TCR beta came from iRepertoire HTBI primers plus Arm-PCR of CDR3 regions. TCRdb re-analysed the multiplex PCR reads in MiXCR, keeping a single row per CDR3 protein. Of around 450,000 distinct CDR3 sequences listed, 15% to 20% are singletons. The time point denotes: newly diagnosed GD, antithyroid drugs for less than 3 months. The TCR library used RNA extracted from PBMCs. These data were also filed under a second study, of T cells in Graves' hyperthyroidism and ophthalmopathy.

Sequencing was performed on peripheral blood mononuclear cells (PBMCs), taken at new diagnosis, from a patient treated with antithyroid drugs. The receptors stem from a man aged 40-49 years with Graves disease.

Only one count was recorded for this clonotype. This clone may be a read error of a much larger clone one base away. This chain joins TRBV27 and TRBJ2-1; 10 bases agree with TRBD2. Per the germline V gene, CDR1 is MNHEY and CDR2 is SMNVEV (reference sequence). This CDR3 has 17 residues. The trim removed 6 bases at V and 6 bases at J, leaving 14 bases unmatched. CDR3 residues: CASRPLDIAGGSNEQFF. The CDR3 DNA is TGTGCCAGCAGGCCATTAGACATAGCGGGAGGCTCCAATGAGCAGTTCTTC.

A remark on this clonotype: Germline is not matched at one junction end, which may reflect a read error. The chain employs TRBV28 and TRBJ1-5; D ambiguous. The V gene's germline CDR1 is MDHEN and CDR2 SYDVKM. The CDR3 covers 16 residues. Here the CDR3 reads CAGSPWDRGSNQPQHF. CDR3 coding DNA: TGTGCCGGCAGCCCCTGGGATCGGGGTAGCAATCAGCCCCAGCATTTT.

As concerns this clonotype: A clone one base away is much larger, so this may be a read error. The chain uses TRBV6-5 and TRBJ2-7; possibly TRBD2 for D (5 bases). V was pared by 4 bases and J by 1 base, with 14 bases between. The CDR3 consists of 15 residues. Germline loops: CDR1 MNHEY, CDR2 SVGAGI. As DNA, the CDR3 is TGTGCCAGCAGTTTAGGAGGCTACGGGTCCTACGAGCAGTACTTC. Encoded protein: CASSLGGYGSYEQYF.

As concerns this clonotype: Just one base apart from a much larger clone, this may be a read error. The chain links TRBV6-1 to TRBJ2-1, with TRBD1 identical over 7 bases. The germline gives CDR1 MNHNS, CDR2 SASEGT. The CDR3 is 13 residues long. V dropped 1 base and J dropped 9; count of bases not matched to a gene: 3. CDR3 DNA: TGTGCCAGCAGTGAAGAAGGGGGCGGTGAGCAGTTCTTC. Its translation is CASSEEGGGEQFF.

Many counts were recorded for this clonotype. This chain joins TRBV5-6 and TRBJ1-4; D is possibly TRBD1 (6 bases). Germline CDR1 and CDR2: SGHDT and YYEEEE. The length of the CDR3 is 16 residues. Trimming pared 4 bases from V and 4 bases from J, leaving 17 bases between. Here the CDR3 DNA reads TGTGCCAGCAGCCAGCCGGGGGGCGCGGATAATGAAAAACTGTTTTTT. It yields the protein CASSQPGGADNEKLFF.

This clonotype came up many times. V gene TRBV20-1 combines with J gene TRBJ2-7; 9 nucleotides align to TRBD1. This CDR3 comprises 14 residues. With 8 bases clipped from V and 5 bases from J, the junction kept 13 bases outside the gene matches. In germline, CDR1 is DFQATT, CDR2 SNEGSKA (reference sequence). For the CDR3, the DNA is TGCAGTCCCCAAGGGGGGGACAGGGTACACGAGCAGTACTTC. Protein: CSPQGGDRVHEQYF.

This clonotype was picked up many times. J is TRBJ1-5 and V is TRBV18; D gene uncertain. V lost 3 bases, J lost 10 bases, and 10 bases lay in between. Germline-derived CDR1 and CDR2 are KGHSH and LQKENI. The CDR3 spans 12 residues. The CDR3 bases are TGTGCCAGCTCACCCACGGGAGGACCCCAGCATTTT. This codes for CASSPTGGPQHF.

This clonotype has at least ten counts. The V gene is TRBV7-3, the J gene TRBJ2-2; D gene unclear. The V end lost 4 bases, the J end lost 4 bases, and 4 bases lay between the germline ends. Germline V gene sequence: CDR1 SGHTA, CDR2 FQGTGA. The CDR3 length is 12 residues. The CDR3 DNA follows: TGTGCCAGCAGCTCCTCCACCGGGGAGCTGTTTTTT. This translates into CASSSSTGELFF.

The chain uses TRBV7-8 and TRBJ2-7; tentatively, D is TRBD1 (6 bases). V lost 0 bases and J lost 0, with 21 bases in between. Germline assignment: CDR1 SGHVS and CDR2 FQNEAQ. The CDR3 loop spans 19 amino acids. The CDR3 region is CASSLATAVGQGSSYEQYF. CDR3 bases: TGTGCCAGCAGCTTAGCCACAGCAGTGGGTCAGGGGAGCTCCTACGAGCAGTACTTC.

This clonotype was picked up a small number of times. The chain links TRBV27 to TRBJ2-7; D is undetermined. V lost 6 bases, J lost 9 bases, and 21 bases lay in between. In germline, CDR1 is MNHEY, CDR2 SMNVEV (reference sequence). The CDR3 is 14 residues long. CDR3 DNA sequence: TGTGCCAGCAGCCAACTCGGTCCTCTACGAGGGCAGTACTTC. Protein sequence: CASSQLGPLRGQYF.

This chain joins TRBV10-3 and TRBJ2-7; 8 bases are a match to TRBD1. The CDR3 is made up of 13 amino acids. V lost 4 bases to trimming and J lost 3 bases; unmatched junction nucleotides: 2. Germline V CDR1 and CDR2: ENHRY, SYGVKD. This CDR3 is CAISAGTGYEQYF. CDR3 DNA: TGTGCCATCAGTGCCGGGACAGGCTACGAGCAGTACTTC.

This clonotype was counted many times. Here the CDR3 reads CASSYNTGRMNTEAFF. CDR3 DNA: TGTGCCAGCAGTTACAATACGGGACGGATGAACACTGAAGCTTTCTTT. J is TRBJ1-1 and V is TRBV6-5, with D tentatively TRBD1 (5 bases). Germline CDR1 MNHEY, CDR2 SVGAGI. Trimming took off 2 bases at V and 0 bases at J, with 13 bases between the two ends. The CDR3 covers 16 residues.

The chain has TRBV6-1 and TRBJ2-1; TRBD2 matches 9 bases. This CDR3 is built from 13 residues. The germline CDR1 and CDR2 sequences are MNHNS and SASEGT. V lost 8 bases, J lost 10 bases, and 9 bases stayed unmatched. The CDR3 here is CASHSSGSGEQFF. In DNA form, the CDR3 reads TGTGCCAGCCATAGTAGCGGGAGCGGGGAGCAGTTCTTC.

This clonotype was observed many times. The chain carries TRBV7-6 and TRBJ2-7, with D perhaps matching TRBD2 (6 bases). The germline V and J ends were trimmed by 2 bases and 3 bases, with 23 bases remaining between them. Germline CDR1 is SGHVS and CDR2 is FNYEAQ. The CDR3 has 18 amino acids. The CDR3 protein is CASSLRRFGGGNNYEQYF. In nucleotides, the CDR3 is TGTGCCAGCAGCTTACGCCGGTTTGGGGGAGGTAACAACTACGAGCAGTACTTC. Supplemented by reference TRBV7-6 and TRBJ2-7, the full variable domain reads GAGVSQSPRYKVTKRGQDVALRCDPISGHVSLYWYRQALGQGPEFLTYFNYEAQQDKSGLPNDRFSAERPEGSISTLTIQRTEQRDSAMYRCASSLRRFGGGNNYEQYFGPGTRLTVT.

This clonotype was observed many times. This chain uses TRBV24-1 with TRBJ2-5, with D possibly TRBD2 on 5 matching bases. Germline lookup yields CDR1 KGHDR and CDR2 SFDVKD. V was cut by 5 bases and J by 6 bases, with 15 bases left in between. The CDR3 covers 14 residues. CDR3 nucleotide sequence: TGTGCCACCAGTGTTTCGGGGATGGGGAAGACCCAGTACTTC. It is translated as CATSVSGMGKTQYF.

This clonotype was detected many times. The gene calls are TRBV30 and TRBJ2-1; the D is unclear. V lost 4 bases, J lost 0 bases, and 7 bases lay in between. Looked up from germline, CDR1 is GTSNPN and CDR2 is SVGIG (reference sequence). The CDR3 has 13 residues. In nucleotides, the CDR3 is TGTGCCTGGACGGCCTACTCCTACAATGAGCAGTTCTTC. Translated, it gives CAWTAYSYNEQFF.

In this sample, this clonotype turned up many times. The chain uses TRBV7-3 and TRBJ2-5, with 11 bases identical to TRBD2. After removal of 1 base from V and 5 bases from J, the junction contained 3 bases not matched to a gene. Germline V lookup: CDR1 SGHTA, CDR2 FQGTGA. The CDR3 length is 15 residues. The DNA for the CDR3 is TGTGCCAGCAGCTTAAGTAGCGGGAGGGTGGAGACCCAGTACTTC. As protein: CASSLSSGRVETQYF.

About this clonotype: This may come from a read error, since a much larger clone is one base off. The chain combines TRBV24-1 with TRBJ2-1; 9 bases align to TRBD1. In germline, CDR1 is KGHDR, CDR2 SFDVKD. CDR3 length equals 16 residues. The CDR3: CATSDPGTGRYNERFF. CDR3 bases: TGTGCCACCAGTGACCCCGGGACAGGGCGCTACAATGAGCGGTTCTTC.

This clonotype was recorded many times. This chain connects TRBV11-2 to TRBJ2-1; weak D call: TRBD1 (6 bases). This CDR3 comprises 15 residues. The V end lost 1 base, the J end lost 3 bases, and 10 bases lay between the germline ends. The V gene's germline CDR1 is SGHAT and CDR2 FQNNGV. In nucleotides, the CDR3 is TGTGCCAGCAGCTTAGTTGTCAGGGGCTACAATGAGCAGTTCTTC. Amino acid sequence: CASSLVVRGYNEQFF.

This chain uses TRBV27 with TRBJ2-6, with a possible D match to TRBD2 (5 bases). The V end lost 3 bases, the J end lost 2 bases, and 11 bases lay between the germline ends. Germline CDR1 reads MNHEY; CDR2 reads SMNVEV (reference sequence). The CDR3 runs to 16 residues. The CDR3 DNA reads as TGTGCCAGCAGTTTCTGGGTCGGGGCTGGGGCCAACGTCCTGACTTTC. It translates to CASSFWVGAGANVLTF.

This clonotype showed up many times. The chain recombines TRBV28 with TRBJ1-5; TRBD1 matches 7 bases. The length of the CDR3 is 15 residues. The V segment lost 5 bases and the J segment 5 bases; nucleotides outside the gene matches: 9. CDR1 is MDHEN, CDR2 SYDVKM, per germline. The CDR3 loop is CASSSRQGWDQPQHF. The CDR3 DNA follows: TGTGCCAGCAGTAGCCGACAGGGTTGGGATCAGCCCCAGCATTTT.

This clonotype was counted at least ten times. The V and J genes are TRBV24-1 and TRBJ1-5; D uncertain. Germline V gene data show CDR1 as KGHDR and CDR2 as SFDVKD. The CDR3 is made up of 16 amino acids. The germline V and J ends were trimmed by 0 bases and 4 bases, with 12 bases remaining between them. The CDR3 here is CATSDLRGDGNQPQHF. DNA for the CDR3: TGTGCCACCAGTGATTTGCGTGGGGATGGGAATCAGCCCCAGCATTTT.

This clonotype has just one count. The J gene is TRBJ2-5, the V gene TRBV20-1; 9 bases align to TRBD2. V lost 1 base, J lost 2 bases, and 2 bases stayed unmatched. CDR1 is DFQATT, CDR2 SNEGSKA, per germline (reference sequence). The CDR3 is 14 amino acids. This CDR3 is CSARALAGQETQYF. The CDR3 bases are TGCAGTGCTAGAGCTCTAGCGGGACAAGAGACCCAGTACTTC.

Note on this clonotype: A much larger clone lies one base from this, so it may be a read error. The chain uses TRBV5-1 and TRBJ2-7, with 7 bases fitting TRBD1. V was pared by 5 bases and J by 5 bases, with 13 bases of the junction left unmatched. CDR3 length: 15 amino acids. Germline loops: CDR1 SGHRS, CDR2 YFSETQ. The CDR3 nucleotides read TGCGCCAGCAGTCGAGGGGACAGAAGGTCCCACGAGCAGTACTTC. It is translated as CASSRGDRRSHEQYF.

This clonotype was seen many times. This chain links TRBV28 with TRBJ1-1; TRBD1 matches 7 bases. The germline V gene has CDR1 MDHEN and CDR2 SYDVKM. The V segment lost 6 bases and the J segment 4 bases; nucleotides outside the gene matches: 5. The CDR3 extends over 13 amino acids. CDR3 nucleotides: TGTGCCAGCAGCCAAGGGGGCGGCACTGAAGCTTTCTTT. Amino acids: CASSQGGGTEAFF. The complete variable domain, with remaining parts taken from reference TRBV28 and TRBJ1-1, reads DVKVTQSSRYLVKRTGEKVFLECVQDMDHENMFWYRQDPGLGLRLIYFSYDVKMKEKGDIPEGYSVSREKKERFSLILESASTNQTSMYLCASSQGGGTEAFFGQGTRLTVV.

The table lists this clonotype with many counts. At one boundary the junction diverges from the germline segment, which might be a read error. This chain uses TRBV5-1 with TRBJ2-7, with 8 bases fitting TRBD1. Germline assignment: CDR1 SGHRS and CDR2 YFSETQ. The CDR3 consists of 14 residues. Here the CDR3 DNA reads TGTGCCAGCAGCTCGGGGGACAGGATGAGGGAGCAGTACTTC. It is translated as CASSSGDRMREQYF.

CDR3 sequence: CASSETPGRINQPQHF. The CDR3 DNA is TGTGCCAGCAGCGAAACACCGGGACGGATCAATCAGCCCCAGCATTTT. The chain has TRBV7-2 and TRBJ1-5, with D maybe TRBD1 (5 bases). The CDR3 spans 16 residues. The V end lost 5 bases, the J end lost 3 bases, and 17 bases lay between the germline ends. Germline V CDR1 and CDR2: SGHTA, FQGNSA. Full variable domain (remainder filled in from reference TRBV7-2 and TRBJ1-5): GAGVSQSPSNKVTEKGKDVELRCDPISGHTALYWYRQSLGQGLEFLIYFQGNSAPDKSGLPSDRFSAERTGGSVSTLTIQRTQQEDSAVYLCASSETPGRINQPQHFGDGTRLSIL.

This chain links TRBV5-4 with TRBJ1-6, with 12 bases aligning to TRBD1. Germline loops: CDR1 SGHNT, CDR2 YYREEE (reference sequence). V lost 4 bases to trimming and J lost 6 bases; unmatched junction nucleotides: 17. The CDR3 is 20 residues long. The CDR3 is CASSKLQPGQGAGGNSPLHF. CDR3 in DNA: TGTGCCAGCAGCAAACTACAACCGGGACAGGGGGCTGGGGGTAATTCACCCCTCCACTTT. The entire variable domain, with the rest obtained from reference TRBV5-4 and TRBJ1-6, is as follows: ETGVTQSPTHLIKTRGQQVTLRCSSQSGHNTVSWYQQALGQGPQFIFQYYREEENGRGNFPPRFSGLQFPNYSSELNVNALELDDSALYLCASSKLQPGQGAGGNSPLHFGNGTRLTVT.

This clonotype appeared many times. The rearrangement uses TRBV20-1 and TRBJ1-3, with D tentatively TRBD1 (6 bases). V was shortened by 6 bases and J by 0 bases, with 12 bases between the two germline ends. The CDR3 has 14 amino acids. Germline CDR1 DFQATT, CDR2 SNEGSKA (reference sequence). CDR3 in amino acids: CSASGHDSGNTIYF. CDR3 DNA: TGCAGTGCATCGGGACACGACTCTGGAAACACCATATATTTT.

This clonotype was picked up many times. The chain carries TRBV3-1 and TRBJ1-2; no firm D call. CDR3 size: 15 residues. The germline CDR1 and CDR2 sequences are LGHDT and YNNKEL (reference sequence). V lost 1 base and J lost 4, with 13 bases in between. The CDR3 DNA follows: TGTGCCAGCAGCCAAGTTCCCCGGGCGTTCTATGGCTACACCTTC. As protein: CASSQVPRAFYGYTF.